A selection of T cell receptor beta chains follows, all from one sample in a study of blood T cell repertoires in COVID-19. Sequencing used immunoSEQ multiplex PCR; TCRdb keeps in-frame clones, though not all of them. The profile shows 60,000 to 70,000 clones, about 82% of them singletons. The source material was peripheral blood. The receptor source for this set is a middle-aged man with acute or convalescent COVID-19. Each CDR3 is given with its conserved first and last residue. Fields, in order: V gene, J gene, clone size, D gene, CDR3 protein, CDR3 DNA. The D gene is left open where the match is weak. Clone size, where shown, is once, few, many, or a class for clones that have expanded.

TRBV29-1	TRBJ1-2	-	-	CSVYRGYGYTF	TGCAGCGTTTATAGGGGATATGGCTACACCTTC
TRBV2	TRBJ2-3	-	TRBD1	CASTLQGAADTQYF	TGTGCCAGCACTCTACAGGGGGCGGCAGATACGCAGTATTTT
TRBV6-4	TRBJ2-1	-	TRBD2	CASSAERGEGNEQFF	TGTGCCAGCAGTGCGGAGCGGGGGGAGGGCAATGAGCAGTTCTTC
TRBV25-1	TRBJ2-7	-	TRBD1	CASSSGQGHEQYF	TGTGCCAGCAGCTCCGGACAGGGACACGAGCAGTACTTC
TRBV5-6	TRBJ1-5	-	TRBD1	CASSFLDRGDQPQHF	TGTGCCAGCAGCTTCCTGGACAGGGGAGATCAGCCCCAGCATTTT
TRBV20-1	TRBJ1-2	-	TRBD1	CSPSQGGPYGYTF	TGCAGCCCTAGTCAGGGGGGCCCCTATGGCTACACCTTC
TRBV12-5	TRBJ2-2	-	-	CASGLGGTGELFF	TGTGCTAGTGGTTTGGGCGGAACCGGGGAGCTGTTTTTT
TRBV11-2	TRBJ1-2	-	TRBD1	CASSLWDSRLTYGYTF	TGTGCCAGCAGCTTGTGGGACAGCCGCTTAACCTATGGCTACACCTTC
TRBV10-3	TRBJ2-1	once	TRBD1	CAVVSGTGDYNEQFF	TGTGCCGTGGTTTCCGGGACAGGGGACTACAATGAGCAGTTCTTC
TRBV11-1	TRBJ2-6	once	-	CASSIRTVGANVLTF	TGTGCCAGCAGCATTAGGACAGTGGGGGCCAACGTCCTGACTTTC
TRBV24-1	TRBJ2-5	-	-	CATSDPSLASETQYF	TGTGCCACCAGTGACCCGTCCCTAGCGTCCGAGACCCAGTACTTC
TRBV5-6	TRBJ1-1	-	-	CASSLGPRSTEAFF	TGTGCCAGCAGCTTGGGCCCCCGGAGCACTGAAGCTTTCTTT
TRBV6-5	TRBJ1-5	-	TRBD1	CASSLTGGVDQPQHF	TGTGCCAGCAGTTTGACAGGGGGCGTCGATCAGCCCCAGCATTTT
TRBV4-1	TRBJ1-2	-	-	CASSPQSSKGRSYGYTF	TGCGCCAGCAGCCCACAATCCTCGAAGGGGCGGTCCTATGGCTACACCTTC
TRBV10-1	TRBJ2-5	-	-	CASSRNRAPGAQYF	TGCGCCAGCAGTAGGAACAGGGCTCCAGGGGCCCAGTACTTC
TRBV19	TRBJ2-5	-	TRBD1	CASSGRDRGQETQYF	TGTGCCAGTAGTGGGCGGGACAGGGGCCAAGAGACCCAGTACTTC
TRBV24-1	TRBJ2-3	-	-	CATSVGRETDTQYF	TGTGCCACCAGTGTTGGCAGGGAAACAGATACGCAGTATTTT
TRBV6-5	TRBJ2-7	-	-	CASQTTGIEQYF	TGTGCCAGCCAGACCACAGGGATCGAGCAGTACTTC
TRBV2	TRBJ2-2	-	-	CASSRTVINGELFF	TGTGCCAGCAGCCGGACTGTTATCAACGGGGAGCTGTTTTTT
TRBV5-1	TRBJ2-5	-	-	CASSARQDQETQYF	TGCGCCAGCAGCGCCCGACAGGACCAAGAGACCCAGTACTTC
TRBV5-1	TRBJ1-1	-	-	CASSLTRGDTEAFF	TGCGCCAGCAGCTTGACGCGGGGGGACACTGAAGCTTTCTTT
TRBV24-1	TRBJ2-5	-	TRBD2	CATSDSSGGETQYF	TGTGCCACCAGTGATTCTAGCGGGGGAGAGACCCAGTACTTC
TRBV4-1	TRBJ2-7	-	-	CASSQDGTRQYF	TGCGCCAGCAGCCAAGATGGGACACGTCAGTACTTC
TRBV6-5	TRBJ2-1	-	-	CASSSPLREQFF	TGTGCCAGCAGCTCCCCCCTGCGTGAGCAGTTCTTC
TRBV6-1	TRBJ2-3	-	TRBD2	CARCGLQGLAGGRGTDTQYF	TGTGCCCGCTGTGGGCTCCAGGGACTAGCGGGGGGGCGGGGCACAGATACGCAGTATTTT
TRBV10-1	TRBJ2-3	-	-	CASSDSCSSPGGTDTQYF	TGCGCCAGCAGTGATTCCTGTAGCTCACCGGGGGGCACAGATACGCAGTATTTT
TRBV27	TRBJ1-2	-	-	CASSFSAGWDYGYTF	TGTGCCAGCAGTTTCAGTGCAGGGTGGGACTATGGCTACACCTTC
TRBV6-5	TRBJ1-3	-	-	CASRQNSGNTIYF	TGTGCCAGCAGACAAAACTCTGGAAACACCATATATTTT
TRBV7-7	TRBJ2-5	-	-	CASSRRRGETQYF	TGTGCTAGCAGCCGGCGGCGAGGAGAGACCCAGTACTTC
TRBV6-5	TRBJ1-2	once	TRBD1	CASSYSRQGAGGYTF	TGTGCCAGCAGTTACTCGCGACAGGGGGCCGGGGGCTACACCTTC
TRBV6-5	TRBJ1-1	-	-	CASSWTGQNTEAFF	TGTGCCAGCAGCTGGACGGGACAGAACACTGAAGCTTTCTTT
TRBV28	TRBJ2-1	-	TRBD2	CASIGGGSYNEQFF	TGTGCCAGCATTGGCGGGGGTTCCTACAATGAGCAGTTCTTC
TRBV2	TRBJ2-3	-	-	CASSEGTEPTDTQYF	TGTGCCAGCAGTGAAGGCACAGAGCCCACAGATACGCAGTATTTT
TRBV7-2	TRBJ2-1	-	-	CASSSSAVGEQFF	TGTGCCAGCAGCTCCTCGGCGGTCGGTGAGCAGTTCTTC
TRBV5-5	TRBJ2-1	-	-	CASSFLGVYNEQFF	TGTGCCAGCAGCTTTTTGGGAGTTTACAATGAGCAGTTCTTC
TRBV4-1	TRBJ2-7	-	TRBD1	CASSHYSGQGLGEQYF	TGCGCCAGCAGCCATTATTCGGGACAGGGGCTGGGCGAGCAGTACTTC
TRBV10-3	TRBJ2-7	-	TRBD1	CAISAEDRGVHEQYF	TGTGCCATCAGTGCAGAAGACAGGGGGGTCCACGAGCAGTACTTC
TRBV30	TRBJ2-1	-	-	CAWSVSRVSEQFF	TGTGCCTGGAGTGTATCTCGCGTCTCTGAGCAGTTCTTC
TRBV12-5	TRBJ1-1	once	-	CASGWRRPFF	TGTGCTAGTGGTTGGAGACGTCCTTTCTTT
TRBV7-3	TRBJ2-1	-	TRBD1	CASSPRDRELNEQFF	TGTGCCAGCAGCCCCCGGGACAGGGAACTCAATGAGCAGTTCTTC
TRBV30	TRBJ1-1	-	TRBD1	CAWSPGTAYEAFF	TGTGCCTGGAGTCCGGGGACAGCCTATGAAGCTTTCTTT
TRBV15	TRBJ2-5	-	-	CATSRVLRETQYF	TGTGCCACCAGCAGAGTACTCCGGGAGACCCAGTACTTC
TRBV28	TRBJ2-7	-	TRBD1	CASTTPGTGGLEQYF	TGTGCCAGCACCACACCGGGGACAGGGGGTCTCGAGCAGTACTTC
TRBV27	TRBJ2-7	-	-	CASRGTSYEQYF	TGTGCCTCCCGAGGGACATCCTACGAGCAGTACTTC
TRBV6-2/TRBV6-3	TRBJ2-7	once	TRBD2	CASSWGGGGSEQYF	TGTGCCAGCAGTTGGGGCGGGGGGGGCTCGGAGCAGTACTTC
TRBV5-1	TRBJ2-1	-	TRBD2	CASGPPAGLAAYNEQFF	TGCGCCAGCGGCCCTCCCGCGGGACTAGCGGCCTACAATGAGCAGTTCTTC
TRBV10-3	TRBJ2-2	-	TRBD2	CAISVYRGANTGELFF	TGTGCCATCAGTGTGTACCGGGGGGCGAACACCGGGGAGCTGTTTTTT
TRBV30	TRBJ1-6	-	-	CAWSNPGLNSPLHF	TGTGCCTGGAGCAACCCGGGACTTAATTCACCCCTCCACTTT
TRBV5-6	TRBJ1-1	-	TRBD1	CASSQVDRVNTEAFF	TGTGCCAGCAGCCAGGTGGACAGGGTGAACACTGAAGCTTTCTTT
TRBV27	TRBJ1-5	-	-	CASSPMEDTNQPQHF	TGTGCCAGCAGTCCAATGGAAGACACAAATCAGCCCCAGCATTTT
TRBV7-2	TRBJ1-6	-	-	CAITRDTNSPLHF	TGTGCCATTACCCGGGACACCAATTCACCCCTCCACTTT
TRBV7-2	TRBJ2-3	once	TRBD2	CASSRGGPDTQYF	TGTGCCAGCAGCCGGGGGGGCCCAGATACGCAGTATTTT
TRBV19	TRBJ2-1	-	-	CASSIPLQVHEQFF	TGTGCCAGTAGTATCCCCCTACAGGTCCATGAGCAGTTCTTC
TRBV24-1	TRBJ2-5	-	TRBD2	CATSDSTASGGADETQYF	TGTGCCACCAGTGATTCAACCGCTAGCGGGGGGGCCGATGAGACCCAGTACTTC
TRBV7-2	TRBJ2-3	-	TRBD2	CASSRLAGGGDTQYF	TGTGCCAGCAGCAGATTAGCGGGGGGTGGTGATACGCAGTATTTT
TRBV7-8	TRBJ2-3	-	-	CASTWGSSTDTQYF	TGTGCCAGCACTTGGGGCTCAAGCACAGATACGCAGTATTTT
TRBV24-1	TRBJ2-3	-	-	CATSDFDPGKSADTQYF	TGTGCCACCAGTGATTTTGACCCAGGGAAGTCTGCAGATACGCAGTATTTT
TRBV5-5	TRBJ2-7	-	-	CASSFVGVREQYF	TGTGCCAGCAGCTTTGTCGGGGTCCGGGAGCAGTACTTC
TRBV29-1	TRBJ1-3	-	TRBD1	CSVGCRDRGYTASGNTIYF	TGCAGCGTTGGGTGCCGGGACAGGGGTTACACCGCCTCTGGAAACACCATATATTTT
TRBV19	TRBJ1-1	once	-	CASSPGQSRTEAFF	TGTGCCAGTAGCCCGGGACAAAGTCGGACTGAAGCTTTCTTT